The clone carrying this TCR beta chain was counted only a few times. Its antigen remains unknown. Between the trimmed V and J ends, which lost 3 bases and 6 bases, there was a span of 17 bases. Looked up from germline, CDR1 is DFQATT and CDR2 is SNEGSKA (reference sequence). The CDR3 covers 14 residues. TCRdb reprocessed the 5' RACE reads with MiXCR, giving one entry per CDR3 protein. The sample has roughly 110,000 distinct CDR3 sequences, 17% seen once. This sample was taken from a study of T-cell memory formation after mild COVID-19. Study-wide results and caveats: Second-wave clones reaching peak frequency on day 37 lacked confirmed SARS-CoV-2 specificity.

The chain combines TRBV20-1 with TRBJ2-5; a possible D gene is TRBD2 (6 bases). The source is an adult woman who had mild COVID-19 (a few samples of this study predate the infection). Cell type and time point are not known. Sequencing was done on a sample of PBMCs or a T cell subset sorted from them (not recorded which). The CDR3 protein is CSARRGNQGKTQYF. The CDR3 DNA reads as TGCAGTGCTAGGCGGGGAAATCAGGGAAAGACCCAGTACTTC.